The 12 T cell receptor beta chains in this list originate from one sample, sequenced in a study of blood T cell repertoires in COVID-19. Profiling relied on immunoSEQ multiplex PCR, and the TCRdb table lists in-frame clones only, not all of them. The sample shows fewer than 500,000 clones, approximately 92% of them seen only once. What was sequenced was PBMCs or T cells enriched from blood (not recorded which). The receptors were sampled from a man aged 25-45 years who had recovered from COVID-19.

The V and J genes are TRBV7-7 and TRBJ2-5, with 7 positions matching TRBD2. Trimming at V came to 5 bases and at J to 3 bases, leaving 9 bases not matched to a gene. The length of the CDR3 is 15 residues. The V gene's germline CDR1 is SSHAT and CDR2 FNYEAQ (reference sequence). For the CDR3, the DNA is TGTGCCAGCAGCCGCGGTGCGGGGGTAAAAGAGACCCAGTACTTC. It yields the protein CASSRGAGVKETQYF.

The CDR3 loop is CAYQADINTEAFF. The CDR3 DNA reads as TGTGCCTACCAGGCCGATATTAACACTGAAGCTTTCTTT. The chain carries TRBV2 and TRBJ1-1; D call uncertain. The CDR3 has 13 residues. In germline, CDR1 is SNHLY, CDR2 FYNNEI. Deletions cut 11 bases from V and 2 bases from J, with 15 bases between.

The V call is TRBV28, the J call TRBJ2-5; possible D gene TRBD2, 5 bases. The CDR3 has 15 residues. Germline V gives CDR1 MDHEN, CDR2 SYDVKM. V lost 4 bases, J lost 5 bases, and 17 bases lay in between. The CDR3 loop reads CASSSRLAVGETQYF. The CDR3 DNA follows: TGTGCCAGCAGTTCCCGTCTAGCTGTCGGGGAGACCCAGTACTTC.

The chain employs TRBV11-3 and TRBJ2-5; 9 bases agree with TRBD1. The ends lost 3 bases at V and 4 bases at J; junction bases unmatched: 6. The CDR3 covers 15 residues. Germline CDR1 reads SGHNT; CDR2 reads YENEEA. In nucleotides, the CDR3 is TGTGCCAGCAGCTTGGGGACAGGGAGCGGAGAGACCCAGTACTTC. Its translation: CASSLGTGSGETQYF.

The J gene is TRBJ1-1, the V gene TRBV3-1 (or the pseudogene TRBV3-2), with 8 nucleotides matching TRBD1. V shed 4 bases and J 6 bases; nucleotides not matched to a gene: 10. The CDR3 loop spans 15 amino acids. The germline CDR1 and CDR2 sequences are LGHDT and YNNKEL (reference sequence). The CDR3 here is CASSPARTGQSEAFF. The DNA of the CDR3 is TGTGCCAGCAGCCCGGCCCGGACAGGGCAGTCTGAAGCTTTCTTT.

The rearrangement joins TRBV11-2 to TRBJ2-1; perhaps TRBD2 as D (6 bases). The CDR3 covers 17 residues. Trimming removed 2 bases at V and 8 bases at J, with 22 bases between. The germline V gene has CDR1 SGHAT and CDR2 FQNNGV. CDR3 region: CASSLNPGGSGVDEQFF. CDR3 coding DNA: TGTGCCAGCAGCTTAAACCCCGGAGGGTCCGGGGTCGATGAGCAGTTCTTC.

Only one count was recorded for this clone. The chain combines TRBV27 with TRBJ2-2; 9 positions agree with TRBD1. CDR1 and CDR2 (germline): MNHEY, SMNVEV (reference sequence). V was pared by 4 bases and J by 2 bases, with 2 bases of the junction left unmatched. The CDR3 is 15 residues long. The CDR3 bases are TGTGCCAGCAGTTCGGGACAGGGAAACACCGGGGAGCTGTTTTTT. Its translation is CASSSGQGNTGELFF.

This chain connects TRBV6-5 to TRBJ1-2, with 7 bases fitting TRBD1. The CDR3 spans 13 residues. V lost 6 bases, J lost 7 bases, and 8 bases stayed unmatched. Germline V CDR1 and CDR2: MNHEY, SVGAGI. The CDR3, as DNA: TGTGCCAGCAGACCGACAGGGAGCAGTGGCTACACCTTC. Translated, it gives CASRPTGSSGYTF.

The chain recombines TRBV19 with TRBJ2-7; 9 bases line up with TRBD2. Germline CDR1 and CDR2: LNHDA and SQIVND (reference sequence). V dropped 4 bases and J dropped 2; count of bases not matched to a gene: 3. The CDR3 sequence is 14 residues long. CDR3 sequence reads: CASSRLAEPYEQYF. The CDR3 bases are TGTGCCAGTAGTAGACTAGCGGAACCCTACGAGCAGTACTTC.

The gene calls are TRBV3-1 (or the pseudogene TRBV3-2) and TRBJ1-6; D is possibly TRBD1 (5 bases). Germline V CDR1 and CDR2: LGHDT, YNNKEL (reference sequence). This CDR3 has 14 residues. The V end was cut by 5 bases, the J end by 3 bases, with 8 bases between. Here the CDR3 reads CASSAQDYNSPLHF. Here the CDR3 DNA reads TGTGCCAGCAGCGCACAGGACTATAATTCACCCCTCCACTTT.

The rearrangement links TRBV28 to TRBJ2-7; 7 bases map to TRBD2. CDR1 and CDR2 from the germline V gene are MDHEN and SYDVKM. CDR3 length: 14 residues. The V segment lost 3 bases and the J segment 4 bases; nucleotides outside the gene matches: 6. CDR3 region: CASSFGLAVYEQYF. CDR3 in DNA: TGTGCCAGCAGTTTCGGTCTAGCGGTATACGAGCAGTACTTC.

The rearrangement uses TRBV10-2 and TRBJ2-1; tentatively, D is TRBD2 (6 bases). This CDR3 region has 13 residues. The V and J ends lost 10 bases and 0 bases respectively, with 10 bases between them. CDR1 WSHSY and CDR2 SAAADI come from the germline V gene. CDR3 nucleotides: TGCGCCACCCTAGCGACCTCCTACAATGAGCAGTTCTTC. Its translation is CATLATSYNEQFF.